In its sample, the clone carrying this T cell receptor beta chain was seen once. The sample comes from a study of CD8 T cells in Susac syndrome. From germline, CDR1 is MNHNS and CDR2 SASEGT. Trimming pared 1 base from V and 4 bases from J, leaving 7 bases between. This CDR3 comprises 13 residues. With random hexamers, about 0.45 to 1 ug RNA was reverse transcribed. TCRdb reanalysed the immunoSEQ multiplex PCR reads using MiXCR and keeps one entry per CDR3 protein. This sample has approximately 230,000 distinct CDR3 sequences, with around 93% found just once. The sample consisted of CD4+ T cells from PBMCs. V and J are TRBV6-1 and TRBJ1-2; D ambiguous. The receptor comes from a human donor with multiple sclerosis. The CDR3 nucleotides are TGTGCCAGCAGTGAAGGCAGACGCTATGGCTACACCTTC. This codes for CASSEGRRYGYTF.